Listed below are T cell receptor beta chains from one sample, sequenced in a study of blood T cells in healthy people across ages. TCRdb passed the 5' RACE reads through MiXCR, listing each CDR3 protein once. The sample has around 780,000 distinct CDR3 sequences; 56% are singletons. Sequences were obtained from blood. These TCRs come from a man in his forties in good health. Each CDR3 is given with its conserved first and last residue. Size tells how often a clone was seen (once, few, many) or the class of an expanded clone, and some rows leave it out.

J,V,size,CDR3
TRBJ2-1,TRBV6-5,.,CASSYWAGANEQFF
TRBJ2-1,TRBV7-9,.,CASRGGGYNEQFF
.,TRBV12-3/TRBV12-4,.,CASSFGSTQEETQYF
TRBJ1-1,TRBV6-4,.,CASSLTGTGGTEAFF
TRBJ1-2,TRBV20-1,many,CSAKGWQGAGYGYTF
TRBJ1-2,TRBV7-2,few,CASSLSGTGGGIPSYGYTF
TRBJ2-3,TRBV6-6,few,CASSYSGAGGAHGTQYF
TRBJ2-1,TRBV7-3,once,CASSDGGLKNNEQFF
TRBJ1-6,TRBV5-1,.,CASSLGGQGDSPLHF
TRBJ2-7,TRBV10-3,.,CAISEQGARSYNEQYF
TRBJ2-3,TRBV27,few,CASSFTVGTDTQYF
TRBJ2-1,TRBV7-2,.,CASSSGNSNEQFF
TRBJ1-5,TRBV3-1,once,CASSPIWSSNQPQHF
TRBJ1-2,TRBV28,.,CASKGRRGHCTF
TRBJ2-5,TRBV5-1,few,CASSLAGHNQETQYF
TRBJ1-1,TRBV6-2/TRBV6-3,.,CASSYSRTGRGNTEAFF
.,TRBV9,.,CASSVGLAHEQYF
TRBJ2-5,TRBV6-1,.,CASMQPIQGKEETQYF
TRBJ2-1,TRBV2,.,CASGTAVSYNEQFF
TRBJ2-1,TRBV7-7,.,CASSLDGSTHNEQFF
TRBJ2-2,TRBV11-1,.,CASRGLAVNTGELFF
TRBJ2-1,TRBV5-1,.,CASSHRQGIYNEQFF
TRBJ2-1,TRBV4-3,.,CASSQIWISYNEQFF
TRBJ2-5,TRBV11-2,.,CASSLHGQGPQETQYF
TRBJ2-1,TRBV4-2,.,CASSQNFLAPEQFF
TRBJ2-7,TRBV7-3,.,CASSLNGDYEQYF
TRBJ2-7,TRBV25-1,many,CASSEIYEQYF
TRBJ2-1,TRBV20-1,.,CSVYSGQIYNKQFF
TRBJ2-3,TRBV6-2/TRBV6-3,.,CASSPRETSTDTQYF
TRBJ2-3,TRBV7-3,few,CASSPSGTGLPDTQYF
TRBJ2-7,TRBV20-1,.,CSVLPSYEQYF
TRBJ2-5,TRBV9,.,CACSGKTQYF
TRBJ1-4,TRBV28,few,CASRPHNEKLFF